This section outlines one T cell receptor beta chain sequence together with its context. Researchers ran the assay at a deep level. The repertoire was sequenced with immunoSEQ multiplex PCR; TCRdb's copy has only in-frame clones and lacks some. The sample shows approximately 500,000 clones, about four fifths of them seen only once. There are 14 residues in the CDR3. The J segment lost 3 bases and the V segment lost 5 bases, leaving 5 bases of the junction unmatched. The V gene's germline CDR1 is SGHAT and CDR2 FQDESV (reference sequence). This sample is drawn from a study of shared clonotypes between healthy human individuals. Study-wide background: Contributing individuals were a couple of females and a few males aged 18 to 49.

The sequencing input was PBMCs. This TCR derives from a woman aged 40 to 49 in good health. Some clones in this sample may be carry-over from other donors' samples. V and J are TRBV11-1 and TRBJ2-7; TRBD1 aligns across 9 bases. CDR3 residues: CASSLQGAIYEQYF. As DNA, the CDR3 is TGTGCCAGCAGCCTACAGGGGGCAATCTACGAGCAGTACTTC.